One and the same sample provided the 16 T cell receptor beta chains below, sequenced in a study of CXCR3-negative and CXCR3-positive naive CD8 T cells. Carrying UMI labels, the TRB cDNA libraries were prepared through 5' RACE. TCRdb reprocessed the 5' RACE reads and reports one entry per CDR3 protein, with no DNA. The table for this sample gives tens of thousands of distinct CDR3 sequences. Sequenced material: memory CD8+ T cells from blood. The receptors here all came from a human donor in good health. Some clones in this sample may be carry-over from other donors' samples.

The V and J genes are TRBV12-3 or TRBV12-4 and TRBJ2-7; TCRdb returns TRBD1, unconfirmable since there is no DNA. The CDR3 sequence is 13 residues long. CDR3 loop: CASRTGRSHEQYF.

This chain joins TRBV15 and TRBJ1-5; TCRdb outputs TRBD1, but without DNA this stays unchecked. The CDR3 runs to 15 residues. The germline gives CDR1 LNHNV, CDR2 YYDKDF (reference sequence). CDR3 sequence reads: CATSREGTTNQPQHF.

The chain couples TRBV20-1 to TRBJ2-7; the D call from TCRdb, TRBD1, cannot be confirmed without DNA. CDR1 and CDR2 (germline): DFQATT, SNEGSKA (reference sequence). The CDR3 is 14 amino acids. This chain's CDR3 is CSASAGTGGFEQYF.

The chain is built from TRBV11-1 and TRBJ2-3. Germline V gene sequence: CDR1 SGHAT, CDR2 FQDESV (reference sequence). The CDR3 extends over 17 amino acids. The CDR3 here is CASSLEPRQDTTDTQYF. Supplemented by reference TRBV11-1 and TRBJ2-3, the full variable domain reads EAEVAQSPRYKITEKSQAVAFWCDPISGHATLYWYRQILGQGPELLVQFQDESVVDDSQLPKDRFSAERLKGVDSTLKIQPAELGDSAMYLCASSLEPRQDTTDTQYFGPGTRLTVL.

The chain recombines TRBV7-2 with TRBJ2-1; TCRdb selects TRBD2, and the lack of DNA leaves this call unchecked. Germline values: CDR1 SGHTA, CDR2 FQGNSA. The CDR3 covers 15 residues. This CDR3 reads CASSPGGAWPNEQFF. Filled out from reference TRBV7-2 and TRBJ2-1, the complete variable domain reads GAGVSQSPSNKVTEKGKDVELRCDPISGHTALYWYRQSLGQGLEFLIYFQGNSAPDKSGLPSDRFSAERTGGSVSTLTIQRTQQEDSAVYLCASSPGGAWPNEQFFGPGTRLTVL.

The CDR3 loop reads CSVDGLASYNEQFF. V usage is TRBV29-1 and J usage is TRBJ2-1; there is no DNA to check the TCRdb D call of TRBD2. CDR1 is SQVTM and CDR2 is ANQGSEA in the germline V gene. The CDR3 runs 14 residues.

V and J are TRBV6-2 or TRBV6-3 and TRBJ1-2; the TRBD1 assignment by TCRdb is unverifiable without DNA. The CDR3 is made up of 14 amino acids. Germline V gene sequence: CDR1 MNHEY, CDR2 SVGEGT. This CDR3 reads CASSDRDGDYGYTF.

The rearrangement uses TRBV29-1 and TRBJ2-3; TCRdb indicates TRBD1, and absent DNA this call remains unverified. Germline CDR1 reads SQVTM; CDR2 reads ANQGSEA. CDR3 size: 15 residues. This CDR3 is CSVDNGTGWADTQYF.

The V and J genes are TRBV4-2 and TRBJ2-1; the D gene TCRdb calls, TRBD2, cannot be checked with no DNA. Germline V CDR1 and CDR2: LGHNA, YNFKEQ. The length of the CDR3 is 17 residues. CDR3 sequence: CASTPEVVAGAYNEQFF.

The chain links TRBV27 to TRBJ1-1. Germline values: CDR1 MNHEY, CDR2 SMNVEV (reference sequence). This CDR3 is 13 amino acids long. The CDR3 sequence: CARSFVLNTEAFF.

This chain connects TRBV7-8 to TRBJ2-7; the D call from TCRdb, TRBD1, cannot be confirmed without DNA. CDR1 and CDR2 from the germline V gene are SGHVS and FQNEAQ. The CDR3 loop spans 16 amino acids. The CDR3 sequence is CASSSRDSTTPYEQYF.

This chain uses TRBV6-1 with TRBJ2-1; absent DNA, TCRdb's TRBD1 call cannot be checked. From germline, CDR1 is MNHNS and CDR2 SASEGT. This CDR3 is built from 16 residues. CDR3 sequence reads: CASSNLGTGVYNEQFF.

The V and J genes are TRBV7-9 and TRBJ1-2; as DNA is missing, the TRBD1 call by TCRdb cannot be tested. The CDR3 loop spans 13 amino acids. Germline V CDR1 and CDR2: SEHNR, FQNEAQ (reference sequence). CDR3 protein: CASSRDRGDGYTF.

The chain employs TRBV9 and TRBJ2-2. Germline V gene data show CDR1 as SGDLS and CDR2 as YYNGEE. The CDR3 runs 12 residues. The CDR3 sequence: CASRGYTGELFF. Drawing the rest from reference TRBV9 and TRBJ2-2, the complete variable domain is DSGVTQTPKHLITATGQRVTLRCSPRSGDLSVYWYQQSLDQGLQFLIQYYNGEERAKGNILERFSAQQFPDLHSELNLSSLELGDSALYFCASRGYTGELFFGEGSRLTVL.

The chain carries TRBV29-1 and TRBJ2-3. Germline CDR1 reads SQVTM; CDR2 reads ANQGSEA. This CDR3 region has 12 residues. The CDR3 loop is CSVEAFTDTQYF.

The genes are TRBV7-3 and TRBJ2-1. The CDR3 is 14 amino acids. The germline V gene has CDR1 SGHTA and CDR2 FQGTGA. This chain's CDR3 is CATRRLYRYNEQFF.